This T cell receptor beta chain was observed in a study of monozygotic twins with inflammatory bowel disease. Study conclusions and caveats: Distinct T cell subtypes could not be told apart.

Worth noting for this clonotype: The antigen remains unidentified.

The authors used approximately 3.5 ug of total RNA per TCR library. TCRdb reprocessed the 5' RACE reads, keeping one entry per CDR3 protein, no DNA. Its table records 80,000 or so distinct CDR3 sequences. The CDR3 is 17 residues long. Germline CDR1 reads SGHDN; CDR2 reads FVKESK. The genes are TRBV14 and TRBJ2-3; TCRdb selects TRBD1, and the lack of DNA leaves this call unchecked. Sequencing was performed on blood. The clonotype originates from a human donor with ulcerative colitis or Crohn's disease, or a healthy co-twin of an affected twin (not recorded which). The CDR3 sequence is CASSPGQGSTSTDTQYF.